A selection of T cell receptor beta chains follows, all from one sample in a study of cytomegalovirus exposure and HLA in healthy donors. Profiling relied on immunoSEQ multiplex PCR, and the TCRdb table lists in-frame clones only, not all of them. The data contain 150,000 to 250,000 clones, roughly 77% of them singletons. What was sequenced was PBMCs. Receptor source: a woman under 40 in good health and CMV-seronegative. Both conserved end residues are part of each CDR3. The order of the fields is J gene, V gene, clone size, D gene, CDR3 DNA, CDR3 protein. A D gene is named only where the DNA matches it firmly. Size values are once, few and many counts, or a class for expanded clones, and some rows have none.

TRBJ2-1,TRBV5-5,-,TRBD1,TGTGCCAGCAGCTTGGTCGGACAGGAGTACAATGAGCAGTTCTTC,CASSLVGQEYNEQFF
TRBJ2-7,TRBV6-5,-,TRBD1,TGTGCCAGCAGTTACTCGACAGGGGGGACCTACGAGCAGTACTTC,CASSYSTGGTYEQYF
TRBJ2-7,TRBV9,-,TRBD1,TGTGCCAGCAGCTGGGGACAGGGACAGGGCGAGCAGTACTTC,CASSWGQGQGEQYF
TRBJ1-2,TRBV19,-,TRBD1,TGTGCCAGTAGTAGACAGGGGATCCACTATGGCTACACCTTC,CASSRQGIHYGYTF
TRBJ1-2,TRBV2,-,-,TGTGCCAGCAGTGAAGGGGAGGGGACAAGCTACACCTTC,CASSEGEGTSYTF
TRBJ2-5,TRBV27,-,-,TGTGCCAGCGGACTCATTAGAGAGACCCAGTACTTC,CASGLIRETQYF
TRBJ2-7,TRBV6-6,-,TRBD2,TGTGCCAGCGCAGACATTGTAGGCGGGAGCTCCTACGAGCAGTACTTC,CASADIVGGSSYEQYF
TRBJ1-1,TRBV28,-,-,TGTGCCAGCAGTTTTGGAGCGAGGACTGAAGCTTTCTTT,CASSFGARTEAFF
TRBJ2-7,TRBV30,-,TRBD2,TGTGCCTGGAGTACGGCGGGGGGCCACTACGAGCAGTACTTC,CAWSTAGGHYEQYF
TRBJ1-5,TRBV5-6,-,TRBD1,TGTGCCAGCAGCTTCAAGGGGGCGAAGCCCCAGCATTTT,CASSFKGAKPQHF
TRBJ1-1,TRBV5-1,-,-,TGCGCCAGCAGCCGCGTTCAAGGGCATGGGGAGACTGAAGCTTTCTTT,CASSRVQGHGETEAFF
TRBJ1-3,TRBV14,many,-,TGTGCCAGCAGCGCGAACTCTGGAAACACCATATATTTT,CASSANSGNTIYF
TRBJ2-5,TRBV5-1,-,-,TGCGCCAGCAGCCCTGATCGACAGCTACAAGAGACCCAGTACTTC,CASSPDRQLQETQYF
TRBJ1-1,TRBV5-1,-,-,TGCGCCAGCAGCTTGGTTGTGGACAGAAACACTGAAGCTTTCTTT,CASSLVVDRNTEAFF
TRBJ1-5,TRBV6-1,-,TRBD1,TGTGCCAGCAGTGGGACAGGCGTGGGAGCCCAGCATTTT,CASSGTGVGAQHF
TRBJ2-1,TRBV6-4,-,TRBD2,TGTGCCAGCAGTGACGCCCGGACTAGCGGGGCCTCTAGTGAGCAGTTCTTC,CASSDARTSGASSEQFF
TRBJ2-1,TRBV9,-,-,TGTGCCAGCAGCGTAGGAGCTCCAAGCTCCTACAATGAGCAGTTCTTC,CASSVGAPSSYNEQFF
TRBJ2-2,TRBV9,-,-,TGTGCCAGCAGCCCCGGCGGGTCCGCCGGGGAGCTGTTTTTT,CASSPGGSAGELFF
TRBJ2-2,TRBV18,-,-,TGTGCCAGCTCACTCCAGGGCCCCCTGAACACCGGGGAGCTGTTTTTT,CASSLQGPLNTGELFF
TRBJ1-4,TRBV7-9,-,TRBD1,TGTGCCAGCAGCTTATTAGGGGGCCTAACTAATGAAAAACTGTTTTTT,CASSLLGGLTNEKLFF
TRBJ1-1,TRBV2,-,TRBD1,TGTGCCAGCAGTCCGGGACAGCCGAACACTGAAGCTTTCTTT,CASSPGQPNTEAFF
TRBJ2-7,TRBV29-1,-,TRBD1,TGCAGCGTTGAAAGGGCAGGGGGCCACAACGAGCAGTACTTC,CSVERAGGHNEQYF
TRBJ1-4,TRBV6-6,-,-,TGTGCCAGCAGTTACTCCGCTAATGAAAAACTGTTTTTT,CASSYSANEKLFF
TRBJ2-5,TRBV5-4,-,-,TGTGCCAGCACCCGACAGCAGGGGCCCCAAGAGACCCAGTACTTC,CASTRQQGPQETQYF
TRBJ2-7,TRBV28,once,TRBD1,TGTGCCAGCACCCAAGGGGACAGGGGCCACGAGCAGTACTTC,CASTQGDRGHEQYF